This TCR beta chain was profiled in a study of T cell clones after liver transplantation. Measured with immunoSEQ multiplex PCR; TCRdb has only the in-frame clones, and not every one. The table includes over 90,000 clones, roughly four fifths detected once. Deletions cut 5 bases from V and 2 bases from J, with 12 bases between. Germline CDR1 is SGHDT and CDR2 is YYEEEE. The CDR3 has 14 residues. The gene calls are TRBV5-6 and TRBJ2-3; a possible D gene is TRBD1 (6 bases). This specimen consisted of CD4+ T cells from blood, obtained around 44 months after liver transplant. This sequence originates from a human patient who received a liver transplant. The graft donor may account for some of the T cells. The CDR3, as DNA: TGTGCCAGCAGTGGGGGCGGCTACACAGATACGCAGTATTTT. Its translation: CASSGGGYTDTQYF.